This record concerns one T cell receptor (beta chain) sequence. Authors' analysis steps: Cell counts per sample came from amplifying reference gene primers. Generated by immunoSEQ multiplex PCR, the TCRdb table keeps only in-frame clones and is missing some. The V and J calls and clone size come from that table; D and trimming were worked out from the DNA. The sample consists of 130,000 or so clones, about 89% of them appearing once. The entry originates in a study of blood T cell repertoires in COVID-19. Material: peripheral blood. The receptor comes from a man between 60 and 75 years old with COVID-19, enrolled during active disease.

The DNA of the CDR3 is TGTGCCAGCAGTGAACCAGGGGCCCTGAACACTGAAGCTTTCTTT. It encodes CASSEPGALNTEAFF. This chain uses TRBV2 with TRBJ1-1; tentative D call: TRBD1 (6 bases). Trimming took 2 bases from V and 0 from J, leaving 10 bases between them. The CDR3 length is 15 residues. Germline V gives CDR1 SNHLY, CDR2 FYNNEI.